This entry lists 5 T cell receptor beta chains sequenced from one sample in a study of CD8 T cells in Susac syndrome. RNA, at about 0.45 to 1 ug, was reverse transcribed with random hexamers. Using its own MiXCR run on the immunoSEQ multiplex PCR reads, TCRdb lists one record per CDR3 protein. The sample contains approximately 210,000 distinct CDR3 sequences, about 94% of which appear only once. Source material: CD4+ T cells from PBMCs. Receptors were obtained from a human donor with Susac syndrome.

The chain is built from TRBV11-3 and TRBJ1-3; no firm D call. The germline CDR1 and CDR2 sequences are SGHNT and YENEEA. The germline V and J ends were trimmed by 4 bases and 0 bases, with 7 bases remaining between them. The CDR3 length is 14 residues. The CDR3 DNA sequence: TGTGCCAGCAGCTCCGATCGCTCTGGAAACACCATATATTTT. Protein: CASSSDRSGNTIYF.

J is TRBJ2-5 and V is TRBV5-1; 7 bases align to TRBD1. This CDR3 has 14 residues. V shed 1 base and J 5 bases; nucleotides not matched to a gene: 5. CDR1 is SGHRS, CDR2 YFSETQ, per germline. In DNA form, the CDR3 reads TGCGCCAGCAGCTTGAGACAGGGTCTGGAGACCCAGTACTTC. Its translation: CASSLRQGLETQYF.

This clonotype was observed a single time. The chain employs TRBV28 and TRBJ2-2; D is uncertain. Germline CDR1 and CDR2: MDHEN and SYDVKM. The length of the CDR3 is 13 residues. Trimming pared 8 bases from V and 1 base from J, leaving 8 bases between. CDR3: CASVWGNTGELFF. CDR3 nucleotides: TGTGCCAGCGTCTGGGGGAACACCGGGGAGCTGTTTTTT.

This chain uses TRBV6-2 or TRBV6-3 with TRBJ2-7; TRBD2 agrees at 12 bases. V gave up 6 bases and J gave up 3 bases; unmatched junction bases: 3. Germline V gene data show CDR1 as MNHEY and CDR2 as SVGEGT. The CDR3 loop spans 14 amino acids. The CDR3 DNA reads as TGTGCCAGCAGCCTGACTAGCGGGGGCTACGAGCAGTACTTC. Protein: CASSLTSGGYEQYF.

The CDR3 nucleotides are TGTGCCAGCAGCGTCCACGGCACTCAGGACACTGAAGCTTTCTTT. Translation gives CASSVHGTQDTEAFF. The rearrangement joins TRBV7-9 to TRBJ1-1; D not certain. The CDR3 runs 15 residues. Germline CDR1 is SEHNR and CDR2 is FQNEAQ (reference sequence). V shed 5 bases and J shed 3 bases, with 16 bases lying between them.